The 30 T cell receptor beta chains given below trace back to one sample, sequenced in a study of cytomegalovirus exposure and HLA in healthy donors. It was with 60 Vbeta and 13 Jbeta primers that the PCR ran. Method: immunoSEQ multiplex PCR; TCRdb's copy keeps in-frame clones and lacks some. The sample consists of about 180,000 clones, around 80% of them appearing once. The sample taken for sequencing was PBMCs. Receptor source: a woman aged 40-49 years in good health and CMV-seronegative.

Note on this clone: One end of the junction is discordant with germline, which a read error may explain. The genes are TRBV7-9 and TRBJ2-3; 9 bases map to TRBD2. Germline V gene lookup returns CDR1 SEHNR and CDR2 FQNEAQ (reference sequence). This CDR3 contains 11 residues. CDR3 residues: CASSISGSHDF. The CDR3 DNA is TGTGCCAGCAGCATTAGCGGGAGTCATGATTTT.

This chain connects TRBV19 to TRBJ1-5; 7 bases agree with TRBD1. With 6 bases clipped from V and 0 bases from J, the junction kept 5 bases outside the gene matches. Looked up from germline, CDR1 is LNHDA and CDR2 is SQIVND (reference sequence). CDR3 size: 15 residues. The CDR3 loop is CASRRDSHSNQPQHF. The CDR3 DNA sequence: TGTGCCAGTAGACGGGACAGCCATAGCAATCAGCCCCAGCATTTT.

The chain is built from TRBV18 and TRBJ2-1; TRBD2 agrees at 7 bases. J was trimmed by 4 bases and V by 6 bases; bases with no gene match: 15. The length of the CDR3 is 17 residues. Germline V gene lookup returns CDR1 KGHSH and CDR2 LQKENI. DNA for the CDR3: TGTGCCAGCTCGCCCCTAGCGGCGATCACACCTTACAATGAGCAGTTCTTC. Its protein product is CASSPLAAITPYNEQFF.

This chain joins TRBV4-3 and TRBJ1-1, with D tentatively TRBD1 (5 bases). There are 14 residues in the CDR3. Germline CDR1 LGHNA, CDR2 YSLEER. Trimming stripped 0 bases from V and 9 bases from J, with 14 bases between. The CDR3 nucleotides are TGCGCCAGCAGCCAAGACCCTGGCAGGGTTAAAGCTTTCTTT. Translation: CASSQDPGRVKAFF.

Here the CDR3 reads CASSFGQGSYGYTF. CDR3 bases: TGTGCCAGCAGCTTCGGGCAGGGGAGCTATGGCTACACCTTC. The chain uses TRBV5-4 and TRBJ1-2; a weak D match, TRBD1 (6 bases). The CDR3 loop spans 14 amino acids. Germline CDR1 reads SGHNT; CDR2 reads YYREEE (reference sequence). Trimming cost V 2 bases and J 4 bases, with 12 bases left between them.

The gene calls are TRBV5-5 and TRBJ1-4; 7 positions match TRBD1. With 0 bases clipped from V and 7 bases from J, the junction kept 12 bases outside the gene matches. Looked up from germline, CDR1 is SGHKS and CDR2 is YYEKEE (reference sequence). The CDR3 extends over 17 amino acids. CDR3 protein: CASSLAQTTGRSEKLFF. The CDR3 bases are TGTGCCAGCAGCTTGGCGCAAACGACAGGGAGATCTGAAAAACTGTTTTTT.

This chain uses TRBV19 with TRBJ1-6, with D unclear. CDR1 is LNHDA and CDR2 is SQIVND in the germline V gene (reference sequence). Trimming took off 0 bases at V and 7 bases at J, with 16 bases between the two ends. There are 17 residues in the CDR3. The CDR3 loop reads CASSIDRPRRGNSPLHF. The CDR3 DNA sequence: TGTGCCAGTAGTATAGATCGGCCTAGGAGAGGGAATTCACCCCTCCACTTT.

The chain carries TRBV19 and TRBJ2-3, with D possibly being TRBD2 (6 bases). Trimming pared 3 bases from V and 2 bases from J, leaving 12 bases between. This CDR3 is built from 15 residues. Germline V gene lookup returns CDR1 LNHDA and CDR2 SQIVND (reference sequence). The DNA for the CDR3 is TGTGCCAGTAGTATCTTGACTAGTCCCACAGATACGCAGTATTTT. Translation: CASSILTSPTDTQYF.

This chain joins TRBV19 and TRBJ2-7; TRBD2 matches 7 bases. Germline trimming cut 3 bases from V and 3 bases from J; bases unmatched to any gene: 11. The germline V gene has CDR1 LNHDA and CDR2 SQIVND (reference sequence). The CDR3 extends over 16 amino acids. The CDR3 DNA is TGTGCCAGTAGTATCCGGCGGGAGTCAATTGTCTACGAGCAGTACTTC. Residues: CASSIRRESIVYEQYF.

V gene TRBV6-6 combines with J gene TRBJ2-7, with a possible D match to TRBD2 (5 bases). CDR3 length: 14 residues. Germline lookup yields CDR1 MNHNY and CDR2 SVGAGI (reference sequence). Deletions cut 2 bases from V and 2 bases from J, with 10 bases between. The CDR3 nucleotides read TGTGCCAGCAGTTACGGACGGAGGACCTACGAGCAGTACTTC. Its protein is CASSYGRRTYEQYF.

The CDR3 protein is CASSLDLRGLTEAFF. For the CDR3, the DNA is TGTGCCAGCAGCTTAGATCTGCGGGGGCTAACTGAAGCTTTCTTT. The rearrangement links TRBV7-9 to TRBJ1-1, with D perhaps matching TRBD1 (6 bases). The germline V gene encodes CDR1 SEHNR and CDR2 FQNEAQ (reference sequence). This CDR3 spans 15 amino acids. V lost 1 base and J 5 bases, leaving 14 bases between the germline ends.

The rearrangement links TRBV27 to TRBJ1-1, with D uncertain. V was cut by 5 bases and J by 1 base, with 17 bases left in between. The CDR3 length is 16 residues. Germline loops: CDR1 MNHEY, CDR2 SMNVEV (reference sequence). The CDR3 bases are TGTGCCAGCAGTATACTAAGACGGGAAAAGAACACTGAAGCTTTCTTT. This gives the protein CASSILRREKNTEAFF.

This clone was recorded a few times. CDR3 sequence (DNA): TGTGCCAGCGGGACAGGGGAAAGCACTGAAGCTTTCTTT. Amino acid sequence: CASGTGESTEAFF. This chain links TRBV6-4 with TRBJ1-1; 10 bases are shared with TRBD1. The CDR3 runs to 13 residues. V trimming: 8 bases; J trimming: 4 bases; junction bases outside the gene matches: 4. Germline assignment: CDR1 MRHNA and CDR2 SNTAGT.

CDR3 nucleotides: TGCGCCAGCAGTCATTGGGGGACTAGCGGGTCCGCCTACGAGCAGTACTTC. Translated, it gives CASSHWGTSGSAYEQYF. The chain carries TRBV5-1 and TRBJ2-7; 12 bases are shared with TRBD2. J was trimmed by 2 bases and V by 5 bases; bases with no gene match: 11. Germline CDR1 and CDR2: SGHRS and YFSETQ. The CDR3 runs 17 residues.

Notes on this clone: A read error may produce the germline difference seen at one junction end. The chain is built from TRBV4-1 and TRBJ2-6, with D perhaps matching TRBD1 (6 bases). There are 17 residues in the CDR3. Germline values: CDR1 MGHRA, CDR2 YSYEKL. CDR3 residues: CASSQIGTSGRANALTF. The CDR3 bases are TGCGCCAGCAGCCAGATAGGGACATCGGGAAGGGCCAACGCCCTGACTTTC.

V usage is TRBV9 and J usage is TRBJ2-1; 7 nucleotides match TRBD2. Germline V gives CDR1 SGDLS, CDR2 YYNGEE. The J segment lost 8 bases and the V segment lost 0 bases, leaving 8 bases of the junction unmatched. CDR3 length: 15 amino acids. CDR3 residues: CASSVGWGGRDEQFF. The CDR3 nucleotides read TGTGCCAGCAGCGTAGGATGGGGGGGACGGGATGAGCAGTTCTTC.

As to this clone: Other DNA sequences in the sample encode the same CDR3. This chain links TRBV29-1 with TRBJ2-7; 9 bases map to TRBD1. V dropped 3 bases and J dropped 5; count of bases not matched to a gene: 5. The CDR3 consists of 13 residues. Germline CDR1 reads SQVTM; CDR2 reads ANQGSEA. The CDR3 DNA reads TGCAGCGTTGAGGGGACAGGGAACCACGAGCAGTACTTC. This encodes CSVEGTGNHEQYF.

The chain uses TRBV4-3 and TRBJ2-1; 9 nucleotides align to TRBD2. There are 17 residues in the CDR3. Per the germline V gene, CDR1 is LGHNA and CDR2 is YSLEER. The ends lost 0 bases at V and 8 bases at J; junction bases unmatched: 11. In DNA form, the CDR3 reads TGCGCCAGCAGCCAAGAGTCCCTAGCGGGACAAGCGTATGAGCAGTTCTTC. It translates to CASSQESLAGQAYEQFF.

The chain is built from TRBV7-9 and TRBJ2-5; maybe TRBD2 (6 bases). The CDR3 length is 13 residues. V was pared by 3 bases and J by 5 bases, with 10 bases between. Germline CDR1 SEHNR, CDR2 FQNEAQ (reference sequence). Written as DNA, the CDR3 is TGTGCCAGCAGCTTCCGACTAGAGGAGACCCAGTACTTC. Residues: CASSFRLEETQYF.

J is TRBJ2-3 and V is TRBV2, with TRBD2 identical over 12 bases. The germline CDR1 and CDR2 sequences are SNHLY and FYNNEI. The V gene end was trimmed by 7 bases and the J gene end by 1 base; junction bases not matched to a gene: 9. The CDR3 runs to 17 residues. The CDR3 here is CASIRLAGGRGTDTQYF. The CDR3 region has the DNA TGTGCCAGCATACGGCTAGCGGGGGGGCGTGGCACAGATACGCAGTATTTT.

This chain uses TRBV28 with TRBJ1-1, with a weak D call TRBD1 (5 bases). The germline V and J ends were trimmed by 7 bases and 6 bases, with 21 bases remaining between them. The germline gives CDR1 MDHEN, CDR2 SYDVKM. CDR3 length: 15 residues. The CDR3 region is CASKVLNLRAPEAFF. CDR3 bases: TGTGCCAGCAAGGTCCTTAACCTCAGGGCGCCTGAAGCTTTCTTT.

DNA of the CDR3: TGTGCCAGCAGTTCTAGAGGGGGACAGGCGTTATTCTATGGCTACACCTTC. Amino acid sequence: CASSSRGGQALFYGYTF. This chain joins TRBV28 and TRBJ1-2; the match to TRBD1 covers 8 bases. J gave up 4 bases and V 4 bases, and 14 bases lay outside the gene matches. The CDR3 loop spans 17 amino acids. The germline CDR1 and CDR2 sequences are MDHEN and SYDVKM.

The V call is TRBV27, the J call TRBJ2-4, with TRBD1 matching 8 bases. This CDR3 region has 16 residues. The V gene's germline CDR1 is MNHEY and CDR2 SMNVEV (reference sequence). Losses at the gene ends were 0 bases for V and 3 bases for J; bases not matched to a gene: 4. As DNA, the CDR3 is TGTGCCAGCAGTTTATCAAGAACAGGGGGCAAAAACATTCAGTACTTC. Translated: CASSLSRTGGKNIQYF.

The CDR3 DNA sequence: TGTGCCAGCAGCCCCTGGGGACACAGACACACCGGGGAGCTGTTTTTT. Translation: CASSPWGHRHTGELFF. The chain combines TRBV13 with TRBJ1-3, with TRBD1 as a possible D gene (6 bases). The J call may be faulty, since TRBJ2-2 better matches the DNA end. CDR3 length: 16 amino acids. The germline gives CDR1 PRHDT, CDR2 FYEKMQ (reference sequence).

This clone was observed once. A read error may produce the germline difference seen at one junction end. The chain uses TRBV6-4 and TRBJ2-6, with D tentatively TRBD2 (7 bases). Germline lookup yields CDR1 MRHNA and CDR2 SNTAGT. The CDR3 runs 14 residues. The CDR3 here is CASSTGGGGNVLTF. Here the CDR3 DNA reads TGTGCCAGCAGCACCGGGGGCGGGGGCAACGTCCTGACTTTC.

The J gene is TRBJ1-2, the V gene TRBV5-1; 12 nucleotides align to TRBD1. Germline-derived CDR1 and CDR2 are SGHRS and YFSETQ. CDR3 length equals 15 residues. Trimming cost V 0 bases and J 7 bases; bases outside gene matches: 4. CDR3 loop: CASSLEGQGASGYTF. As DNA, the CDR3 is TGCGCCAGCAGCTTGGAGGGACAGGGGGCGTCTGGCTACACCTTC.

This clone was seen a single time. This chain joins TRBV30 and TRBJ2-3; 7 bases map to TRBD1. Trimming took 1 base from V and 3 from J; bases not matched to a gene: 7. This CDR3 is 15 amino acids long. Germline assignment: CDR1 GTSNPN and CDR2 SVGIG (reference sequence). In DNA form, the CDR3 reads TGTGCCTGGAGTGGGGCAGGGGGAAGAACAGATACGCAGTATTTT. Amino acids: CAWSGAGGRTDTQYF. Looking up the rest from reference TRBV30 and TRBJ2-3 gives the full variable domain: SQTIHQWPATLVQPVGSPLSLECTVEGTSNPNLYWYRQAAGRGLQLLFYSVGIGQISSEVPQNLSASRPQDRQFILSSKKLLLSDSGFYLCAWSGAGGRTDTQYFGPGTRLTVL.

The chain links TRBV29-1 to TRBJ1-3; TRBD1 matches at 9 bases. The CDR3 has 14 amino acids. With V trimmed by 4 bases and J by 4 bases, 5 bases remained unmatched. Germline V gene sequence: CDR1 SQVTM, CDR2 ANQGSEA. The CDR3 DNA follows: TGCAGCGTTGCTACAGGGGGCGAGGGAAACACCATATATTTT. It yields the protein CSVATGGEGNTIYF. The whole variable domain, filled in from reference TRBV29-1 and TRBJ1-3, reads SAVISQKPSRDICQRGTSLTIQCQVDSQVTMMFWYRQQPGQSLTLIATANQGSEATYESGFVIDKFPISRPNLTFSTLTVSNMSPEDSSIYLCSVATGGEGNTIYFGEGSWLTVV.

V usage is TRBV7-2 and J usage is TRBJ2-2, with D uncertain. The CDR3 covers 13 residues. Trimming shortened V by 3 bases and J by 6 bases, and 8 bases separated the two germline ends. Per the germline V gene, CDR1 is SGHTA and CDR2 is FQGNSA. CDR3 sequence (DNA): TGTGCCAGCAGCTTCCAGGATCCCGGGGAGCTGTTTTTT. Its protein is CASSFQDPGELFF.

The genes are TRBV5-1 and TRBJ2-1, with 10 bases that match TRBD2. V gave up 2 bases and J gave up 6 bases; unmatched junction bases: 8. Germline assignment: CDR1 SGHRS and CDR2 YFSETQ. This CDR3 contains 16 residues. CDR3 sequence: CASSFPSSGSFNEQFF. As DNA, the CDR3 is TGCGCCAGCAGCTTTCCTTCTAGCGGGAGTTTCAATGAGCAGTTCTTC.